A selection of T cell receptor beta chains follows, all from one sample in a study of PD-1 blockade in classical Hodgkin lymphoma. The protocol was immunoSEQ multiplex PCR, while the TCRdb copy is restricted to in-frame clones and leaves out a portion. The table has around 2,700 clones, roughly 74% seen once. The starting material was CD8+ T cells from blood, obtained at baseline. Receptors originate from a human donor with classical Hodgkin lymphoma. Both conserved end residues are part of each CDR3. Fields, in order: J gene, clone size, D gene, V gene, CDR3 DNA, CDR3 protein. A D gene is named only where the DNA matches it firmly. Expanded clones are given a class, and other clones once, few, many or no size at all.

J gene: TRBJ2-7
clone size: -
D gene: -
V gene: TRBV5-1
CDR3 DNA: TGCGCCAGCAGCCCGACAGACAGTAACCCCTACGAGCAGTACTTC
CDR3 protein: CASSPTDSNPYEQYF

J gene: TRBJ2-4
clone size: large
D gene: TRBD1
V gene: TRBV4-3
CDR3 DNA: TGCGCCAGCAGCCTCGAATACAGGGGGCACATTCAGTACTTC
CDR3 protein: CASSLEYRGHIQYF

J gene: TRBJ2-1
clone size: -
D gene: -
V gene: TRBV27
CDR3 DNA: TGTGCCAGCAGTTTAGTAGCGGCAGGGGGGCCCAATGAGCAGTTCTTC
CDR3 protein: CASSLVAAGGPNEQFF

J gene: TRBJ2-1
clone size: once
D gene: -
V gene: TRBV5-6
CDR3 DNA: TGTGCCAGCAGCCAGGTGACTGAGCAGTTCTTC
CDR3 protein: CASSQVTEQFF

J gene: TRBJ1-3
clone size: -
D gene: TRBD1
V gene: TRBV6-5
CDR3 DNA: TGTGCCAGCAGCCAAAACGACAGGGCAGGAAACACCATATATTTT
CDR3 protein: CASSQNDRAGNTIYF

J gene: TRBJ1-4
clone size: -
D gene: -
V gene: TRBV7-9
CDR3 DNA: TGTGCCAGCAGCTTAGGTGCCGCGGGGCCTAATGAAAAACTGTTTTTT
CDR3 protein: CASSLGAAGPNEKLFF

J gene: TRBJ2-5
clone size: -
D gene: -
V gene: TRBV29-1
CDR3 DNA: TGCAGCGCCCTGGAGGTCGAGACCCAGTACTTC
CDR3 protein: CSALEVETQYF

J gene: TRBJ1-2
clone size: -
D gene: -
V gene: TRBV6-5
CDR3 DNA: TGTGCCAGCAGTTACAATTCAGTCTATGGCTACACCTTC
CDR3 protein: CASSYNSVYGYTF

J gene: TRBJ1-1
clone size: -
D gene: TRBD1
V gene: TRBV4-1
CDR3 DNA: TGCGCCAGCAGGTGGGACAGCGTGAACACTGAAGCTTTCTTT
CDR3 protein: CASRWDSVNTEAFF

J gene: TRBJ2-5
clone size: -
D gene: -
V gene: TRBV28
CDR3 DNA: TGTGCCAGCAGTTTCGGAGAGACCCAGTACTTC
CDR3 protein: CASSFGETQYF

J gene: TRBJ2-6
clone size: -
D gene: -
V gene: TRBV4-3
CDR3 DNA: TGCGCCAGCAGCCAAGGTGGTATCTCTGGGGCCAACGTCCTGACTTTC
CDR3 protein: CASSQGGISGANVLTF

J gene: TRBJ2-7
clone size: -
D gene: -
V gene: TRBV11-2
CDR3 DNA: TGTGCCAGCAGCTCCCGTTACGAGCAGTACTTC
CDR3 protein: CASSSRYEQYF

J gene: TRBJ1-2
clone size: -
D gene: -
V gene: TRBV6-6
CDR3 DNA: TGTGCCATCAATCCCGGGACACAATTGGGGGGCTACACCTTC
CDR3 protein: CAINPGTQLGGYTF

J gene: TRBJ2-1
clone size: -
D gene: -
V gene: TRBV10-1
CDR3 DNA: TGCGCCAGCAGTGAGCTGTCGACCGCGGGGCAGTTCTTC
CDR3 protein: CASSELSTAGQFF

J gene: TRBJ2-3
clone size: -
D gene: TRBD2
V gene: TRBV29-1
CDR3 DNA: TGCAGCGTTGTGAATTGGAGCGGGGGTACAGATACGCAGTATTTT
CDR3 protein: CSVVNWSGGTDTQYF

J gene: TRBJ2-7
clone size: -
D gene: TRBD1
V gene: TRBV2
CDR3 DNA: TGTGCCAGCACCGGGACAGGGATCTACGAGCAGTACTTC
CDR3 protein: CASTGTGIYEQYF

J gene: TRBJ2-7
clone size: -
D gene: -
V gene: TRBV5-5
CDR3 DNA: TGTGCCAGCAGCAAGGACGGAAGCTCATACGAGCAGTACTTC
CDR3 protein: CASSKDGSSYEQYF